These 21 T cell receptor beta chains share one sample of origin, sequenced in a study of regulatory T cells in long-lasting Graves disease. Both iRepertoire HTBI primers and Arm-PCR of CDR3 regions were used to build the TCR beta libraries. TCRdb recomputed calls from the multiplex PCR reads with MiXCR, one row per CDR3 protein. The table has some 400,000 distinct CDR3 sequences, under 15% seen once. Time point meaning: newly diagnosed GD, antithyroid drugs for less than 3 months. PBMC RNA was the source of the TCR library. These data were also filed under a second study, of T cells in Graves' hyperthyroidism and ophthalmopathy.

Specimen: peripheral blood mononuclear cells (PBMCs), collected at new diagnosis, from a patient treated with antithyroid drugs. The origin of the receptors is a woman between 25 and 40 years old with Graves disease.

In this sample, this clonotype turned up many times. The chain employs TRBV10-3 and TRBJ2-1, with D maybe TRBD1 (6 bases). Trimming took off 4 bases at V and 6 bases at J, with 13 bases between the two ends. This CDR3 is 14 amino acids long. Germline CDR1 reads ENHRY; CDR2 reads SYGVKD. The CDR3 loop is CAISGGPGINEQFF. For the CDR3, the DNA is TGTGCCATCAGTGGGGGGCCAGGGATCAATGAGCAGTTCTTC.

The CDR3 DNA follows: TGTGCCAGCAGCCAGAAGGGGGGTACGAAGGAGCAGTTCTTC. Encoded protein: CASSQKGGTKEQFF. The chain couples TRBV3-1 to TRBJ2-1; D is tentatively TRBD1 or TRBD2 (6 bases each). Germline V gives CDR1 LGHDT, CDR2 YNNKEL (reference sequence). The CDR3 is 14 amino acids. V was cut by 3 bases and J by 10 bases, with 16 bases left in between.

This clonotype was seen at least ten times. The chain links TRBV4-2 to TRBJ1-1; no clear D gene. The CDR3 is made up of 15 amino acids. Between the trimmed V and J ends, which lost 1 base and 4 bases, there was a span of 13 bases. Germline assignment: CDR1 LGHNA and CDR2 YNFKEQ. The chain's CDR3 is CASSQGEGRSTEAFF. The CDR3 DNA reads TGTGCCAGCAGCCAAGGGGAGGGAAGGAGCACTGAAGCTTTCTTT.

The chain links TRBV18 to TRBJ2-1, with 12 nucleotides matching TRBD2. The CDR3 length is 17 residues. V was pared by 2 bases and J by 8 bases, with 10 bases of the junction left unmatched. Germline V lookup: CDR1 KGHSH, CDR2 LQKENI. The CDR3, as DNA: TGTGCCAGCTCACCAGTCCTAGCGGGAGGGCCAAGAGATGAGCAGTTCTTC. Residues: CASSPVLAGGPRDEQFF.

J is TRBJ1-1 and V is TRBV5-1; D might be TRBD1 (5 bases). CDR3 size: 14 residues. Trimming cost V 0 bases and J 4 bases, with 10 bases left between them. The germline gives CDR1 SGHRS, CDR2 YFSETQ. The CDR3 region has the DNA TGCGCCAGCAGCTTGGAGGGGACGGGCACTGAAGCTTTCTTT. Translated, it gives CASSLEGTGTEAFF.

This clonotype was seen many times. The chain is built from TRBV24-1 and TRBJ1-2, with D tentatively TRBD1 (5 bases). In germline, CDR1 is KGHDR, CDR2 SFDVKD. This CDR3 has 13 residues. The germline V and J ends were trimmed by 5 bases and 7 bases, with 13 bases remaining between them. The CDR3 is CATSVGTSAGYTF. Written as DNA, the CDR3 is TGTGCCACCAGTGTGGGGACGAGTGCTGGCTACACCTTC.

This clonotype was counted ten times or more. The chain has TRBV3-1 and TRBJ2-3, with 9 nucleotides matching TRBD2. The J call may not be correct, given that the DNA end is closer to TRBJ2-1. Germline loops: CDR1 LGHDT, CDR2 YNNKEL (reference sequence). CDR3 length: 14 residues. The CDR3 spells CASSQGTLAGEQFF. The DNA for the CDR3 is TGTGCCAGCAGCCAAGGTACTCTAGCGGGAGAGCAGTTCTTC.

In regard to this clonotype: A read error is the likely source, as a far larger clone sits one nucleotide away. The CDR3 here is CASSAGQQNTEAFF. DNA for the CDR3: TGTGCCAGCAGTGCGGGACAGCAGAACACTGAAGCTTTCTTT. V and J are TRBV27 and TRBJ1-1; 7 bases line up with TRBD1. Looked up from germline, CDR1 is MNHEY and CDR2 is SMNVEV (reference sequence). J lost 1 base, V lost 5 bases, and 4 bases had no gene match. The CDR3 runs to 14 residues.

This clonotype has just a few counts. This rearrangement joins TRBV29-1 to TRBJ1-4; D remains ambiguous. CDR1 is SQVTM, CDR2 ANQGSEA, per germline. Trimming cost V 6 bases and J 2 bases, with 10 bases left between them. The CDR3 loop spans 13 amino acids. The CDR3 bases are TGCAGCGTCCGGCCAGCCACTAATGAAAAACTGTTTTTT. Translated: CSVRPATNEKLFF. Complete variable domain (other parts from reference TRBV29-1 and TRBJ1-4): SAVISQKPSRDICQRGTSLTIQCQVDSQVTMMFWYRQQPGQSLTLIATANQGSEATYESGFVIDKFPISRPNLTFSTLTVSNMSPEDSSIYLCSVRPATNEKLFFGSGTQLSVL.

This clonotype was seen a few times. The chain employs TRBV27 and TRBJ2-7, with 10 nucleotides matching TRBD1. With 2 bases clipped from V and 2 bases from J, the junction kept 3 bases outside the gene matches. Germline V gene lookup returns CDR1 MNHEY and CDR2 SMNVEV (reference sequence). The CDR3 extends over 15 amino acids. The CDR3 DNA is TGTGCCAGCAGTTTAGGGACAGGGGCGACCTACGAGCAGTACTTC. It is translated as CASSLGTGATYEQYF.

This clonotype was observed at least ten times. The V and J genes are TRBV11-2 and TRBJ2-4; D may be TRBD2 (6 bases). V shed 1 base and J shed 3 bases, with 13 bases lying between them. Germline CDR1 and CDR2: SGHAT and FQNNGV. The CDR3 sequence is 16 residues long. In DNA form, the CDR3 reads TGTGCCAGCAGCTTAGGAACGGGGGAAAGCAAAAACATTCAGTACTTC. Amino acid sequence: CASSLGTGESKNIQYF.

A few counts support this clonotype. The J gene is TRBJ2-1, the V gene TRBV6-1; D remains ambiguous. CDR1 MNHNS and CDR2 SASEGT come from the germline V gene. Trimming shortened V by 9 bases and J by 3 bases, and 12 bases separated the two germline ends. This CDR3 contains 13 residues. CDR3 loop: CASIRGLYNEQFF. The CDR3 DNA reads as TGTGCCAGTATACGCGGCCTCTACAATGAGCAGTTCTTC.

The chain uses TRBV19 and TRBJ1-4; D gene unclear. Germline V gene data show CDR1 as LNHDA and CDR2 as SQIVND (reference sequence). This CDR3 region has 13 residues. Trimming cost V 10 bases and J 3 bases, with 12 bases left between them. The CDR3 DNA reads as TGTGCCACTAAAAGGACTGCTAATGAAAAACTGTTTTTT. This sequence encodes CATKRTANEKLFF.

Notes on this clonotype: The junction and the germline gene differ at one end; a read error may be behind it. The chain joins TRBV24-1 to TRBJ2-1; 8 positions match TRBD1. Germline V gene data show CDR1 as KGHDR and CDR2 as SFDVKD. This CDR3 is built from 15 residues. Written as DNA, the CDR3 is TGTGCCATCAGTGATTTCCAGGGGGCGGACAATGAGCAGTTCTTC. This translates into CAISDFQGADNEQFF.

This clonotype was recorded at least ten times. This rearrangement joins TRBV6-1 to TRBJ1-1, with TRBD1 matching 12 bases. V shed 6 bases, J shed 0 bases, and the junction held 2 bases outside the gene matches. The V gene's germline CDR1 is MNHNS and CDR2 SASEGT. The CDR3 length is 15 residues. CDR3: CASRRDRGLNTEAFF. The CDR3 DNA is TGTGCCAGCAGACGGGACAGGGGGCTGAACACTGAAGCTTTCTTT.

This clonotype was seen more than once but under ten times. The CDR3, as DNA: TGTGCCAGCAGTTTATTCGGGACAGGGGTGCAGGGCTACACCTTC. It yields the protein CASSLFGTGVQGYTF. The V gene is TRBV27, the J gene TRBJ1-2; 10 nucleotides line up with TRBD1. In germline, CDR1 is MNHEY, CDR2 SMNVEV (reference sequence). The trim removed 1 base at V and 8 bases at J, leaving 7 bases unmatched. The CDR3 contains 15 residues.

This clonotype was picked up many times. The rearrangement links TRBV20-1 to TRBJ2-5; perhaps TRBD2 as D (6 bases). Germline values: CDR1 DFQATT, CDR2 SNEGSKA (reference sequence). Trimming left V 0 bases short and J 2 bases short, with 13 bases between. The CDR3 covers 15 residues. This CDR3 reads CSARDSLAVQETQYF. CDR3 nucleotide sequence: TGCAGTGCTAGAGACTCGTTAGCGGTACAAGAGACCCAGTACTTC.

Remarks on this clonotype: A much larger clone sits a single nucleotide away, making a read error possible. This chain connects TRBV6-1 to TRBJ2-7; 7 bases agree with TRBD2. The length of the CDR3 is 15 residues. Germline CDR1 and CDR2: MNHNS and SASEGT. The V and J ends lost 5 bases and 5 bases, in that order; junction bases with no gene match: 12. The CDR3 region is CASSPSDGGSNEQYF. The CDR3 nucleotides read TGTGCCAGCAGTCCCTCTGACGGGGGGTCGAACGAGCAGTACTTC.

This clonotype has a count of ten or more. V gene TRBV20-1 combines with J gene TRBJ2-7, with 11 bases fitting TRBD2. V trimming: 0 bases; J trimming: 2 bases; junction bases outside the gene matches: 9. The germline V gene has CDR1 DFQATT and CDR2 SNEGSKA (reference sequence). The CDR3 consists of 17 residues. The CDR3 region is CSARDGRGLAATYEQYF. CDR3 nucleotide sequence: TGCAGTGCTAGAGATGGACGGGGACTAGCGGCAACCTACGAGCAGTACTTC.

The table lists this clonotype with many counts. The chain combines TRBV11-2 with TRBJ2-7, with TRBD1 as a possible D gene (5 bases). Deletions cut 4 bases from V and 0 bases from J, with 13 bases between. Germline V gives CDR1 SGHAT, CDR2 FQNNGV. This CDR3 is 15 amino acids long. CDR3 DNA sequence: TGTGCCAGCAGCTCCGGACATTCCCTCTCCTACGAGCAGTACTTC. Protein product: CASSSGHSLSYEQYF.

This clonotype was seen ten or more times. A junction boundary mismatches the germline segment, possibly from a read error. This chain joins TRBV6-6 and TRBJ2-7; no clear D. Germline V gene sequence: CDR1 MNHNY, CDR2 SVGAGI (reference sequence). This CDR3 comprises 13 residues. CDR3 residues: CASSYSRLYGQYF. The DNA for the CDR3 is TGTGCCAGCAGTTACTCGAGGCTTTACGGGCAGTACTTC.